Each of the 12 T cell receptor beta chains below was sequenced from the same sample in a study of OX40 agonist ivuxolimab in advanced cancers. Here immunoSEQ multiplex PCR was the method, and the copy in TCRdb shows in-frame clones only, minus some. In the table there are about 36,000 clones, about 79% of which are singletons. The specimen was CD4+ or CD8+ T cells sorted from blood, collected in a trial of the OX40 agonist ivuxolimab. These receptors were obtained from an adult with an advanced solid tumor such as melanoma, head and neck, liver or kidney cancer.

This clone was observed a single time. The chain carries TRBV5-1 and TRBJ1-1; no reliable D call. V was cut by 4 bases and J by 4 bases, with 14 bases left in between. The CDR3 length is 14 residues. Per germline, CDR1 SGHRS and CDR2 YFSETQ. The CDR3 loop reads CASSLDPGVTEAFF. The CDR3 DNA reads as TGCGCCAGCAGCCTAGACCCTGGGGTCACTGAAGCTTTCTTT.

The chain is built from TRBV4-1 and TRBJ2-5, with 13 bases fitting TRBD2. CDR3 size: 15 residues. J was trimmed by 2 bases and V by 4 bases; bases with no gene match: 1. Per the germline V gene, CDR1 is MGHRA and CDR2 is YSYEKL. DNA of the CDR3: TGCGCCAGCAGCCCGGGACTAGCGGGACAAGAGACCCAGTACTTC. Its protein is CASSPGLAGQETQYF.

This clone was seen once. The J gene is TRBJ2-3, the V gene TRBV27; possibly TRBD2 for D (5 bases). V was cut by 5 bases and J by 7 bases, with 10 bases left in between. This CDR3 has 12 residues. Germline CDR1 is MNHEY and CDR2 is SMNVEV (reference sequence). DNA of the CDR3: TGTGCCAGCAGTCCCGCTAGCTATACGCAGTATTTT. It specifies CASSPASYTQYF.

In nucleotides, the CDR3 is TGTGCCAGCATAAAGAACGGGAACACTGAAGCTTTCTTT. As protein: CASIKNGNTEAFF. The V gene is TRBV6-5, the J gene TRBJ1-1; D ambiguous. Germline V lookup: CDR1 MNHEY, CDR2 SVGAGI. Deletions cut 7 bases from V and 1 base from J, with 10 bases between. This CDR3 has 13 residues.

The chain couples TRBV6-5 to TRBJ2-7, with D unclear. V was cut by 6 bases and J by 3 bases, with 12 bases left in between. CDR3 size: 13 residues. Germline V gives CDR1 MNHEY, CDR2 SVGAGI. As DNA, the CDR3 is TGTGCCAGCAGCTCAAACGGAATCTACGAGCAGTACTTC. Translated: CASSSNGIYEQYF.

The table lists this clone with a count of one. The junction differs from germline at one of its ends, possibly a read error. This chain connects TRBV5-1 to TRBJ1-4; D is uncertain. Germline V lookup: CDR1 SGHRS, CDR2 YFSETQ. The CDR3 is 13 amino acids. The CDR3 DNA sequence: TGCGCCGGCAGCCCGCGGCCCTATGAAAAACTGTTTTTT. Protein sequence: CAGSPRPYEKLFF.

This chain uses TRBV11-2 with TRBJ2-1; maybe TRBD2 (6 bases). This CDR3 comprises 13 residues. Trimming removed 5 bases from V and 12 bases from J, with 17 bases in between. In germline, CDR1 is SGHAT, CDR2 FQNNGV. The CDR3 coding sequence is TGTGCCAGCAGCCTCTTGGGGGAGGTATGGCAGTTCTTC. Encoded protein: CASSLLGEVWQFF.

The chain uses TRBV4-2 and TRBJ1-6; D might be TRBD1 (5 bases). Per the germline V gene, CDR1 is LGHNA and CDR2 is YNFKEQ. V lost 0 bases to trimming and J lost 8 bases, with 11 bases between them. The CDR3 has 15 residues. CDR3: CASSQEARDYSPLHF. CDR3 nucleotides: TGTGCCAGCAGCCAAGAGGCCAGGGATTATTCACCCCTCCACTTT.

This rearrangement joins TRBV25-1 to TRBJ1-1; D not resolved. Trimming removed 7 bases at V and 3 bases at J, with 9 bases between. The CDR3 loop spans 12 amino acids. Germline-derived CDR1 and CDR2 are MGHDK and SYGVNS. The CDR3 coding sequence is TGTGCCAGCATGATGGGAGACACTGAAGCTTTCTTT. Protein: CASMMGDTEAFF. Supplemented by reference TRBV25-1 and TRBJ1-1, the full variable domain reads EADIYQTPRYLVIGTGKKITLECSQTMGHDKMYWYQQDPGMELHLIHYSYGVNSTEKGDLSSESTVSRIRTEHFPLTLESARPSHTSQYLCASMMGDTEAFFGQGTRLTVV.

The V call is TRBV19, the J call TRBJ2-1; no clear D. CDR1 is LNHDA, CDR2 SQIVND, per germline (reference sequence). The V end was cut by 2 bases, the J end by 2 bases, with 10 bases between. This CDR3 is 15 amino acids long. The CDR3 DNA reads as TGTGCCAGTAGTATATCCGGGCTGGCCTACAATGAGCAGTTCTTC. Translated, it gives CASSISGLAYNEQFF.

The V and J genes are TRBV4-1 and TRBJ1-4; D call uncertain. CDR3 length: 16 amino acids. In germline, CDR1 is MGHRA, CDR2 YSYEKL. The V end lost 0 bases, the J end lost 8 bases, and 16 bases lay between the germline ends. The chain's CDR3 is CASSQDFGPGVEKLFF. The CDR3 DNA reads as TGCGCCAGCAGCCAAGATTTTGGACCTGGAGTGGAAAAACTGTTTTTT.

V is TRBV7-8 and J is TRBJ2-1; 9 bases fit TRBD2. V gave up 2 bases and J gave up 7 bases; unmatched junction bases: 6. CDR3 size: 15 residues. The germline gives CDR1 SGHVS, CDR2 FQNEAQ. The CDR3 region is CASSLSRLAVNEQFF. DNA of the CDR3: TGTGCCAGCAGCTTATCTAGACTAGCGGTAAATGAGCAGTTCTTC.